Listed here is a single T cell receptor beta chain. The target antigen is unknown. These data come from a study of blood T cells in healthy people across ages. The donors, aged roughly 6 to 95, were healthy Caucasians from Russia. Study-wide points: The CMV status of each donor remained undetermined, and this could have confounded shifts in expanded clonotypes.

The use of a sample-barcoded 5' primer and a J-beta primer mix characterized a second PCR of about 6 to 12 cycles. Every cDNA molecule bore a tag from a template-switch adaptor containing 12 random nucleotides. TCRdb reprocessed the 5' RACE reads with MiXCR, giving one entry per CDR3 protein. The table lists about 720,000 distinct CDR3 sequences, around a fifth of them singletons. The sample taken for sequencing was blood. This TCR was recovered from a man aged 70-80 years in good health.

The CDR3 sequence: CASSVYGYGYTF. Written as DNA, the CDR3 is TGTGCCAGCAGCGTTTATGGGTATGGCTACACCTTC. This rearrangement joins TRBV3-1 to TRBJ1-2; D is uncertain. This CDR3 has 12 amino acids. In germline, CDR1 is LGHDT, CDR2 YNNKEL (reference sequence). The ends were cut back, 5 bases at V and 5 bases at J, with 9 bases in the middle.